A single TCR beta chain is shown here with its context. The target of this receptor is not known. There are no base qualities to consult, and no much larger clone falls within one base. This specimen comes from a study of technical replicates of blood from a handful of donors (dated by TCRdb to 2017 to 2019). Reading the germline V gene (reference sequence) gives CDR1 LNHDA and CDR2 SQIVND. Reading from cysteine to phenylalanine, the CDR3 counts 15 amino acids. Only the CDR3 portion is preserved as DNA: 45 bases, with reading frame beginning at the first base. V was cut back by 6 bases and J by 8 bases, leaving a gap of 22 bases between them. The library was generated by the immunoSEQ multiplex PCR assay. What TCRdb holds here is the immuneACCESS table cut down to in-frame rearrangements. Part of the clones is not present; checked against another copy, under half of the missing clones reflect an unresolved V gene, and the others are unexplained. The sample yields 65,000 to 95,000 clones; just over 85% were counted once. Around 4.8% of the sample is taken by the ten largest.

The sequence joins TRBV19 to TRBJ1-2, and possibly TRBD1, on 5 matching bases. This sequence originates from a human donor in good health. Some clones in this sample may be carry-over from other donors' samples. The specimen sequenced was PBMCs. The DNA sequence is as follows: TGTGCCAGTAGCGCTACGACGGCCGGGGGGGAAGGCTACACCTTC. Its protein reads: CASSATTAGGEGYTF.